These 16 T cell receptor beta chains came from one sample sequenced in a study of cytomegalovirus exposure and HLA in healthy donors. The PCR was carried out with 60 Vbeta primers and 13 Jbeta primers. Libraries were prepared by immunoSEQ multiplex PCR; TCRdb keeps only in-frame clonotypes and omits some of them. In the table there are about 140,000 clones, about three quarters of which are singletons. Sequencing input: PBMCs. The origin of the receptors is a woman in her forties in good health and CMV-seronegative.

Concerning this clone itself: At one end, the junction sequence differs from germline, possibly due to a read error. J is TRBJ2-1 and V is TRBV7-9; TRBD1 matches at 8 bases. The length of the CDR3 is 15 residues. Per the germline V gene, CDR1 is SEHNR and CDR2 is FQNEAQ (reference sequence). This chain's CDR3 is CASRLGQGLNNEQFF. The CDR3 region has the DNA TGTGCCAGCAGATTAGGACAGGGTTTGAACAATGAGCAGTTCTTC.

The chain employs TRBV19 and TRBJ1-1; D is possibly TRBD1 (5 bases). Germline CDR1 and CDR2: LNHDA and SQIVND (reference sequence). Trimming shortened V by 4 bases and J by 0 bases, and 15 bases separated the two germline ends. This CDR3 is 16 amino acids long. The CDR3 coding sequence is TGTGCCAGTAGTACTGGGGGAGGTGCTTTGAACACTGAAGCTTTCTTT. It translates to CASSTGGGALNTEAFF.

Note on this clone: Germline and junction disagree at one end, which may indicate a read error. The chain recombines TRBV7-2 with TRBJ2-5, with 11 bases aligning to TRBD2. Germline CDR1 SGHTA, CDR2 FQGNSA. The CDR3 runs 14 residues. CDR3 DNA: TGTGCCAGCAGCTTAGGACTAGCGGGGACCCTCAACGACTTC. Translating gives CASSLGLAGTLNDF. Full variable domain (rest looked up from reference TRBV7-2 and TRBJ2-5): GAGVSQSPSNKVTEKGKDVELRCDPISGHTALYWYRQSLGQGLEFLIYFQGNSAPDKSGLPSDRFSAERTGGSVSTLTIQRTQQEDSAVYLCASSLGLAGTLNDFGPGTRLLVL.

The chain links TRBV9 to TRBJ1-2, with TRBD1 matching 9 bases. CDR1 SGDLS and CDR2 YYNGEE come from the germline V gene. The CDR3 contains 16 residues. Losses at the gene ends were 4 bases for V and 2 bases for J; bases not matched to a gene: 9. CDR3 bases: TGTGCCAGCAGCCCCGGTCCCGGGACAGGGAACTATGGCTACACCTTC. This gives the protein CASSPGPGTGNYGYTF.

A few counts support this clone. The chain employs TRBV2 and TRBJ1-4; TRBD1 might be the D (6 bases). CDR1 SNHLY and CDR2 FYNNEI come from the germline V gene. Trimming took 6 bases from V and 12 from J, leaving 14 bases between them. The CDR3 is 12 amino acids. In DNA, the CDR3 is TGTGCCAGCAGCGAGCAGGGGATGGAACTGTTTTTT. It encodes CASSEQGMELFF.

The rearrangement links TRBV19 to TRBJ1-5, with unresolved D. The length of the CDR3 is 13 residues. The germline V and J ends were trimmed by 3 bases and 8 bases, with 11 bases remaining between them. The germline gives CDR1 LNHDA, CDR2 SQIVND (reference sequence). In nucleotides, the CDR3 is TGTGCCAGTAGTATGAACGGCGCGGAGCCCCAGCATTTT. It translates to CASSMNGAEPQHF.

The chain links TRBV29-1 to TRBJ2-7, with 8 bases aligning to TRBD2. From germline, CDR1 is SQVTM and CDR2 ANQGSEA. The junction had 3 bases not matched to a gene; V was cut back by 4 bases and J by 1 base. There are 13 residues in the CDR3. The CDR3 DNA sequence: TGCAGCGTTGTTGGCGGGGGGTCCTACGAGCAGTACTTC. The encoded protein is CSVVGGGSYEQYF.

The V and J genes are TRBV5-4 and TRBJ2-3; TRBD1 might be the D (6 bases). Germline-derived CDR1 and CDR2 are SGHNT and YYREEE (reference sequence). The CDR3 length is 17 residues. V gave up 4 bases and J gave up 4 bases, with 22 bases separating them. The CDR3 here is CASSQGGPVWVADTQYF. As DNA, the CDR3 is TGTGCCAGCAGCCAAGGGGGACCAGTGTGGGTAGCAGATACGCAGTATTTT.

This chain joins TRBV7-2 and TRBJ2-5, with 8 bases matching TRBD2. This CDR3 contains 14 residues. Losses at the gene ends were 2 bases for V and 4 bases for J; bases not matched to a gene: 3. Germline assignment: CDR1 SGHTA and CDR2 FQGNSA. The CDR3 region is CASSLTGGRETQYF. The CDR3 nucleotides read TGTGCCAGCAGCTTAACGGGGGGGAGAGAGACCCAGTACTTC.

This clone was counted once. The chain carries TRBV27 and TRBJ2-5, with 13 bases fitting TRBD2. CDR3 size: 14 residues. Trimming cost V 6 bases and J 6 bases; bases outside gene matches: 4. Germline loops: CDR1 MNHEY, CDR2 SMNVEV (reference sequence). CDR3 in DNA: TGTGCCAGCAGACTAGCGGGGGGGCCACAGACCCAGTACTTC. It is translated as CASRLAGGPQTQYF.

The chain is built from TRBV7-9 and TRBJ2-2; D possibly corresponds to TRBD2 (5 bases). Trimming stripped 7 bases from V and 3 bases from J, with 9 bases between. This CDR3 comprises 13 residues. In germline, CDR1 is SEHNR, CDR2 FQNEAQ (reference sequence). The CDR3 coding sequence is TGTGCCAGCACCCAGAGGGACACCGGGGAGCTGTTTTTT. Its translation is CASTQRDTGELFF.

The chain employs TRBV5-4 and TRBJ2-6, with D possibly TRBD1 on 5 matching bases. In germline, CDR1 is SGHNT, CDR2 YYREEE (reference sequence). The CDR3 contains 15 residues. Trimming cost V 2 bases and J 2 bases, with 8 bases left between them. The CDR3: CASSFPGPGANVLTF. The CDR3 nucleotides read TGTGCCAGCAGCTTTCCAGGGCCTGGGGCCAACGTCCTGACTTTC.

V gene TRBV2 combines with J gene TRBJ1-3, with a possible D match to TRBD1 (6 bases). Per germline, CDR1 SNHLY and CDR2 FYNNEI. Trimming removed 10 bases from V and 0 bases from J, with 19 bases in between. This CDR3 has 16 residues. CDR3 residues: CATMERGFSSGNTIYF. CDR3 sequence (DNA): TGTGCCACCATGGAGAGGGGGTTCAGCTCTGGAAACACCATATATTTT.

The chain links TRBV28 to TRBJ1-6; TRBD1 is a possible D gene (5 bases). V dropped 2 bases and J dropped 5 bases, with 10 bases sitting between them. Germline CDR1 reads MDHEN; CDR2 reads SYDVKM. The CDR3 runs 15 residues. The CDR3: CASSLTGVNNSPLHF. In DNA, the CDR3 is TGTGCCAGCAGTTTAACGGGGGTGAATAATTCACCCCTCCACTTT.

The chain recombines TRBV6-5 with TRBJ2-5, with D maybe TRBD1 (5 bases). The germline V gene encodes CDR1 MNHEY and CDR2 SVGAGI. This CDR3 region has 15 residues. Trimming left V 5 bases short and J 3 bases short, with 16 bases between. CDR3 residues: CASSKTGSPKETQYF. CDR3 sequence (DNA): TGTGCCAGCAGTAAAACAGGTAGCCCCAAAGAGACCCAGTACTTC.

The V call is TRBV5-1, the J call TRBJ2-7, with 9 bases matching TRBD2. Germline V gene data show CDR1 as SGHRS and CDR2 as YFSETQ. Unmatched junction bases numbered 9, after V lost 4 bases and J lost 4 bases. This CDR3 spans 15 amino acids. In nucleotides, the CDR3 is TGCGCCAGCAGCCGACCAGCGGGGGGACAATACGAGCAGTACTTC. It translates to CASSRPAGGQYEQYF.